Below, 32 T cell receptor beta chains from the same sample are listed, as sequenced in a study of T-cell reconstitution after alpha-beta-depleted transplantation in children. Unique molecular identifiers were incorporated during preparation of the TCRbeta library. A single record per CDR3 protein comes from TCRdb applying MiXCR to the PCR reads. This sample has about 640,000 distinct CDR3 sequences, with 13% found just once. The sample here was PBMCs, mostly from graft donor cells, taken 360 days after TCRalphabeta/CD19-depleted stem cell transplant. The receptors come from a male patient younger than 18 who had a stem cell transplant for acute myeloid leukemia, so the T cells may come from the graft donor.

The chain uses TRBV6-2 or TRBV6-3 and TRBJ2-1; 8 positions match TRBD1. J was trimmed by 0 bases and V by 0 bases; bases with no gene match: 10. Germline V CDR1 and CDR2: MNHEY, SVGEGT. The CDR3 loop spans 19 amino acids. CDR3 nucleotide sequence: TGTGCCAGCAGTTACTCGGACAGGGACGTCCGTAGCTCCTACAATGAGCAGTTCTTC. Protein sequence: CASSYSDRDVRSSYNEQFF.

This clonotype was seen at least ten times. V gene TRBV4-2 combines with J gene TRBJ1-3; D unclear. V shed 2 bases and J shed 0 bases, with 11 bases lying between them. The length of the CDR3 is 16 residues. Germline CDR1 reads LGHNA; CDR2 reads YNFKEQ. The CDR3 DNA follows: TGTGCCAGCAGCCAAAACAGTCTATCCTCTGGAAACACCATATATTTT. It is translated as CASSQNSLSSGNTIYF.

The chain carries TRBV12-3 or TRBV12-4 and TRBJ2-3; tentative D call: TRBD2 (7 bases). V lost 3 bases to trimming and J lost 0 bases, with 10 bases between them. This CDR3 spans 15 amino acids. Here the CDR3 DNA reads TGTGCCAGCAGTTTGGGGGGGCATAGCACAGATACGCAGTATTTT. Translated, it gives CASSLGGHSTDTQYF.

This clonotype was counted at least ten times. The chain carries TRBV7-2 and TRBJ2-6; D might be TRBD1 (6 bases). Germline V lookup: CDR1 SGHTA, CDR2 FQGNSA. Trimming took 5 bases from V and 4 from J, leaving 15 bases between them. The CDR3 has 16 residues. In DNA, the CDR3 is TGTGCCAGCAGCCTAAAAGGGGGAACCGGGGCCAACGTCCTGACTTTC. Protein product: CASSLKGGTGANVLTF.

This clonotype was picked up many times. The chain combines TRBV28 with TRBJ2-5; 9 bases map to TRBD2. Germline CDR1 reads MDHEN; CDR2 reads SYDVKM. The V segment lost 4 bases and the J segment 4 bases; nucleotides outside the gene matches: 10. The CDR3 contains 16 residues. CDR3 DNA sequence: TGTGCCAGCAGTTCTCTAGGACTAGCGCTAAGAGAGACCCAGTACTTC. Protein sequence: CASSSLGLALRETQYF.

This clonotype came up a few times. V gene TRBV25-1 combines with J gene TRBJ2-7; 9 bases match TRBD1. V lost 2 bases to trimming and J lost 0 bases; unmatched junction nucleotides: 2. The CDR3 covers 15 residues. Germline assignment: CDR1 MGHDK and CDR2 SYGVNS. In nucleotides, the CDR3 is TGTGCCAGCAGTGAAGACAGGGGGTTCTCCTACGAGCAGTACTTC. Encoded protein: CASSEDRGFSYEQYF.

This clonotype was counted a few times. V and J are TRBV9 and TRBJ2-1; D possibly corresponds to TRBD2 (5 bases). The CDR3 covers 16 residues. The V gene's germline CDR1 is SGDLS and CDR2 YYNGEE. V lost 2 bases to trimming and J lost 3 bases, with 15 bases between them. CDR3 protein: CASSVGAPWLYNEQFF. CDR3 nucleotides: TGTGCCAGCAGCGTGGGAGCCCCCTGGCTCTACAATGAGCAGTTCTTC.

The V gene is TRBV28, the J gene TRBJ2-7; 8 bases are shared with TRBD1. The CDR3 length is 16 residues. The ends lost 5 bases at V and 5 bases at J; junction bases unmatched: 14. The germline V gene has CDR1 MDHEN and CDR2 SYDVKM. CDR3 nucleotide sequence: TGTGCCAGCAGTGCCCGACAGGGGTGGGGTAGCGACGAGCAGTACTTC. This gives the protein CASSARQGWGSDEQYF.

This clonotype was detected many times. This chain uses TRBV29-1 with TRBJ1-1; TRBD1 agrees at 7 bases. The CDR3 extends over 13 amino acids. Losses at the gene ends were 6 bases for V and 2 bases for J; bases not matched to a gene: 6. CDR1 SQVTM and CDR2 ANQGSEA come from the germline V gene. For the CDR3, the DNA is TGCAGCGTCAGGGGGACACATAACACTGAAGCTTTCTTT. It translates to CSVRGTHNTEAFF.

The rearrangement links TRBV3-1 to TRBJ2-2, with TRBD2 as a possible D gene (6 bases). V lost 4 bases and J 1 base, leaving 16 bases between the germline ends. Germline V lookup: CDR1 LGHDT, CDR2 YNNKEL (reference sequence). This CDR3 has 17 amino acids. The CDR3 DNA is TGTGCCAGCAGCCTTTTAGCGGCAACCCTGAACACCGGGGAGCTGTTTTTT. Its protein product is CASSLLAATLNTGELFF.

This chain links TRBV11-2 with TRBJ2-2, with D hard to call. The germline CDR1 and CDR2 sequences are SGHAT and FQNNGV. The CDR3 length is 15 residues. V was cut by 3 bases and J by 6 bases, with 14 bases left in between. The CDR3 nucleotides read TGTGCCAGCAGCTTGGCCTCCATCAATGCCGGGGAGCTGTTTTTT. Translated, it gives CASSLASINAGELFF.

This clonotype was counted between two and nine times. This rearrangement joins TRBV5-1 to TRBJ2-7, with TRBD1 matching over 10 bases. Germline CDR1 is SGHRS and CDR2 is YFSETQ. This CDR3 has 15 residues. J gave up 6 bases and V 3 bases, and 9 bases lay outside the gene matches. The CDR3 protein is CASSSAGTGVGEQYF. The CDR3 DNA is TGCGCCAGCAGCTCAGCCGGGACAGGGGTCGGCGAGCAGTACTTC.

The table lists this clonotype with a few counts. CDR3 residues: CASSSLEGSSYNEQFF. In DNA, the CDR3 is TGTGCCAGCAGTTCCTTGGAGGGAAGCTCCTACAATGAGCAGTTCTTC. The rearrangement uses TRBV12-3 or TRBV12-4 and TRBJ2-1, with TRBD2 as a possible D gene (6 bases). V lost 4 bases and J lost 0, with 13 bases in between. The CDR3 totals 16 residues.

In this sample, this clonotype turned up many times. The chain has TRBV9 and TRBJ2-7; TRBD2 is a possible D gene (5 bases). The V gene's germline CDR1 is SGDLS and CDR2 YYNGEE. The V end lost 7 bases, the J end lost 0 bases, and 20 bases lay between the germline ends. The CDR3 consists of 16 residues. The CDR3 nucleotides are TGTGCCAGCGCCCCCATAGGGTTAGAGGGCTCCTACGAGCAGTACTTC. Protein product: CASAPIGLEGSYEQYF.

The chain uses TRBV18 and TRBJ1-6, with D perhaps TRBD1 (5 bases). The CDR3 totals 14 residues. Germline CDR1 reads KGHSH; CDR2 reads LQKENI. Trimming cost V 4 bases and J 8 bases, with 12 bases left between them. For the CDR3, the DNA is TGTGCCAGCTCACAGGGACGCCCAGATTCACCCCTCCACTTT. It encodes CASSQGRPDSPLHF.

This clonotype was counted only a few times. V usage is TRBV29-1 and J usage is TRBJ2-7; 9 nucleotides agree with TRBD1. The junction had 5 bases not matched to a gene; V was cut back by 7 bases and J by 4 bases. Germline-derived CDR1 and CDR2 are SQVTM and ANQGSEA. The CDR3 runs 12 residues. CDR3: CSARTGEYEQYF. As DNA, the CDR3 is TGCAGCGCGAGGACAGGGGAGTACGAGCAGTACTTC.

This clonotype came up a few times. The chain joins TRBV7-6 to TRBJ2-3; D ambiguous. The CDR3 is 14 residues long. V was clipped by 3 bases and J by 2 bases, with 9 bases between them. From germline, CDR1 is SGHVS and CDR2 FNYEAQ. DNA for the CDR3: TGTGCCAGCAGCTTCGGCGGAGACACAGATACGCAGTATTTT. Encoded protein: CASSFGGDTDTQYF.

In this sample, this clonotype turned up a few times. This chain uses TRBV6-5 with TRBJ2-3, with 8 bases fitting TRBD1. V lost 2 bases to trimming and J lost 2 bases; unmatched junction nucleotides: 3. The CDR3 spans 15 residues. Germline-derived CDR1 and CDR2 are MNHEY and SVGAGI. CDR3: CASSYRTGITDTQYF. Here the CDR3 DNA reads TGTGCCAGCAGTTACCGGACAGGGATCACAGATACGCAGTATTTT.

The chain is built from TRBV11-2 and TRBJ2-1; 15 positions match TRBD2. J was trimmed by 5 bases and V by 0 bases; bases with no gene match: 8. The CDR3 spans 19 residues. The germline V gene encodes CDR1 SGHAT and CDR2 FQNNGV. The CDR3 DNA follows: TGTGCCAGCAGCTTAGATCTCGGACTAGCGGGAGGGAAGCACAATGAGCAGTTCTTC. Its protein is CASSLDLGLAGGKHNEQFF.

The rearrangement uses TRBV28 and TRBJ2-7; 13 bases are shared with TRBD2. Looked up from germline, CDR1 is MDHEN and CDR2 is SYDVKM. Germline trimming cut 2 bases from V and 4 bases from J; bases unmatched to any gene: 5. This CDR3 is built from 16 residues. CDR3 protein: CASSLSSLAGGYEQYF. In nucleotides, the CDR3 is TGTGCCAGCAGTTTAAGCTCACTAGCGGGAGGGTACGAGCAGTACTTC.

This clonotype was detected a few times. The J gene is TRBJ1-2, the V gene TRBV25-1; D gene unclear. The CDR3 length is 16 residues. Trimming stripped 0 bases from V and 0 bases from J, with 11 bases between. Germline V lookup: CDR1 MGHDK, CDR2 SYGVNS. The CDR3 sequence: CASSEYLRGANYGYTF. CDR3 sequence (DNA): TGTGCCAGCAGTGAATATCTGCGGGGAGCTAACTATGGCTACACCTTC.

The chain has TRBV24-1 and TRBJ2-1; 10 bases are a match to TRBD2. With 8 bases clipped from V and 6 bases from J, the junction kept 12 bases outside the gene matches. Germline CDR1 and CDR2: KGHDR and SFDVKD. CDR3 length equals 16 residues. The chain's CDR3 is CATKEREGRFPNEQFF. The CDR3 nucleotides read TGTGCCACCAAAGAGCGGGAGGGCCGTTTCCCCAATGAGCAGTTCTTC.

In its sample, this clonotype was seen a few times. This chain links TRBV24-1 with TRBJ2-5; D might be TRBD1 (6 bases). The CDR3 has 13 residues. CDR1 and CDR2 from the germline V gene are KGHDR and SFDVKD. The germline V and J ends were trimmed by 7 bases and 4 bases, with 12 bases remaining between them. The CDR3 DNA follows: TGTGCCACCAGCCCTTGGGGGCTAGAGACCCAGTACTTC. Translated, it gives CATSPWGLETQYF.

This clonotype was seen many times. This rearrangement joins TRBV20-1 to TRBJ2-7; 10 nucleotides match TRBD1. J was trimmed by 6 bases and V by 4 bases; bases with no gene match: 6. From germline, CDR1 is DFQATT and CDR2 SNEGSKA (reference sequence). The CDR3 covers 13 residues. CDR3 amino acids: CSATGQGNLEQYF. In DNA, the CDR3 is TGCAGTGCTACGGGACAGGGGAATCTCGAGCAGTACTTC.

This clonotype was counted many times. The gene calls are TRBV12-3 or TRBV12-4 and TRBJ2-7, with D unresolved. There are 14 residues in the CDR3. V gave up 7 bases and J gave up 1 base, with 14 bases separating them. In nucleotides, the CDR3 is TGTGCCAGCAATCCGACCCGTTTATCCTACGAGCAGTACTTC. It encodes CASNPTRLSYEQYF.

The V call is TRBV7-2, the J call TRBJ2-2, with 12 bases aligning to TRBD2. The germline V gene has CDR1 SGHTA and CDR2 FQGNSA. This CDR3 spans 15 amino acids. Unmatched junction bases numbered 5, after V lost 5 bases and J lost 7 bases. DNA of the CDR3: TGTGCCAGCAGCCCTAGACTAGCGGGGGACGGGGAGCTGTTTTTT. It codes for CASSPRLAGDGELFF.

This clonotype was counted at least ten times. V gene TRBV12-3 or TRBV12-4 combines with J gene TRBJ2-2; 10 positions match TRBD2. V lost 3 bases and J lost 4; bases outside the gene matches: 8. The CDR3 has 17 residues. CDR3 amino acids: CASSLKREGRVTGELFF. The CDR3 bases are TGTGCCAGCAGTTTGAAGCGGGAGGGCCGGGTCACCGGGGAGCTGTTTTTT.

In its sample, this clonotype was seen many times. The chain joins TRBV6-1 to TRBJ2-3, with TRBD2 matching 7 bases. Per the germline V gene, CDR1 is MNHNS and CDR2 is SASEGT. The CDR3 is 14 amino acids. J lost 1 base, V lost 6 bases, and 4 bases had no gene match. The CDR3 loop reads CASRIAGRTDTQYF. DNA of the CDR3: TGTGCCAGCAGGATAGCGGGCCGCACAGATACGCAGTATTTT.

The genes are TRBV20-1 and TRBJ2-7; no definite D call. Germline values: CDR1 DFQATT, CDR2 SNEGSKA (reference sequence). The CDR3 has 13 amino acids. Trimming shortened V by 6 bases and J by 3 bases, and 15 bases separated the two germline ends. The CDR3, as DNA: TGCAGTGCCACGGCCCCATGGCTCTACGAGCAGTACTTC. Translation: CSATAPWLYEQYF.

V gene TRBV20-1 combines with J gene TRBJ2-7; D might be TRBD2 (6 bases). Germline lookup yields CDR1 DFQATT and CDR2 SNEGSKA (reference sequence). V lost 5 bases to trimming and J lost 3 bases, with 14 bases between them. This CDR3 spans 13 amino acids. The CDR3 is CSAQPGLHYEQYF. The DNA of the CDR3 is TGCAGTGCTCAACCGGGACTCCACTACGAGCAGTACTTC.

This clonotype was seen more than once but under ten times. The genes are TRBV6-2 or TRBV6-3 and TRBJ2-2; tentative D call: TRBD2 (5 bases). Trimming pared 10 bases from V and 3 bases from J, leaving 15 bases between. Germline loops: CDR1 MNHEY, CDR2 SVGEGT. CDR3 size: 14 residues. The CDR3 loop is CATYGPGYTGELFF. The CDR3 DNA reads TGTGCCACCTATGGCCCGGGGTACACCGGGGAGCTGTTTTTT.

This clonotype was counted at least ten times. The rearrangement joins TRBV6-2 or TRBV6-3 to TRBJ2-7; 9 positions agree with TRBD1. Germline CDR1 reads MNHEY; CDR2 reads SVGEGT. The junction had 10 bases not matched to a gene; V was cut back by 6 bases and J by 4 bases. This CDR3 contains 15 residues. The CDR3 DNA sequence: TGTGCCAGCAGACCAAGAAGGACAGGGGAGTACGAGCAGTACTTC. Its translation: CASRPRRTGEYEQYF.